The 29 T cell receptor beta chains below were found in one sample sequenced in a study of blood T cell repertoires in COVID-19. The table came from immunoSEQ multiplex PCR; TCRdb's copy has only in-frame clones and leaves some out. The table records about 62,000 clones, approximately 92% of them present only once. What was sequenced was peripheral blood. The receptor set was obtained from a human donor in a cohort sampled during active COVID-19.

The chain couples TRBV18 to TRBJ2-2, with 7 positions matching TRBD1. V lost 6 bases and J lost 6; bases outside the gene matches: 4. CDR1 KGHSH and CDR2 LQKENI come from the germline V gene. The CDR3 has 13 residues. As DNA, the CDR3 is TGTGCCAGCTCGCCGACAGGGCCCGGGGAGCTGTTTTTT. It is translated as CASSPTGPGELFF.

This chain links TRBV11-3 with TRBJ2-2; TRBD2 might be the D (6 bases). Looked up from germline, CDR1 is SGHNT and CDR2 is YENEEA. V was cut by 3 bases and J by 4 bases, with 9 bases left in between. The CDR3 is 14 residues long. As DNA, the CDR3 is TGTGCCAGCAGCTTCGGGAGAAGCACCGGGGAGCTGTTTTTT. Amino acids: CASSFGRSTGELFF.

This rearrangement joins TRBV28 to TRBJ2-5, with D possibly matching TRBD1 (6 bases). The CDR3 totals 15 residues. V was pared by 4 bases and J by 5 bases, with 17 bases between. The germline gives CDR1 MDHEN, CDR2 SYDVKM. CDR3 amino acids: CASSWGNRVSETQYF. CDR3 nucleotide sequence: TGTGCCAGCAGTTGGGGCAACAGGGTCTCGGAGACCCAGTACTTC.

V and J are TRBV7-3 and TRBJ2-5; D is possibly TRBD2 (6 bases). The CDR3 runs 15 residues. Germline V lookup: CDR1 SGHTA, CDR2 FQGTGA. V lost 6 bases and J 5 bases, leaving 19 bases between the germline ends. The CDR3, as DNA: TGTGCCAGCAGTCTGACTAGTAGAGGAGGGGAGACCCAGTACTTC. Translating gives CASSLTSRGGETQYF.

The V gene is TRBV10-3, the J gene TRBJ1-5; D perhaps matches TRBD1 (5 bases). The V and J ends lost 3 bases and 6 bases respectively, with 9 bases between them. CDR1 and CDR2 (germline): ENHRY, SYGVKD. The length of the CDR3 is 13 residues. The CDR3 loop reads CAISELRGQPQHF. The CDR3, as DNA: TGTGCCATCAGTGAATTAAGGGGTCAGCCCCAGCATTTT.

The chain employs TRBV7-2 and TRBJ2-5, with 14 bases that match TRBD2. The junction had 7 bases not matched to a gene; V was cut back by 9 bases and J by 13 bases. CDR3 length equals 12 residues. CDR1 and CDR2 from the germline V gene are SGHTA and FQGNSA. The CDR3 is CASGGLAGAGYF. In DNA form, the CDR3 reads TGTGCCAGTGGGGGACTAGCGGGGGCGGGGTACTTC.

V is TRBV5-1 and J is TRBJ1-1; perhaps TRBD1 as D (6 bases). The V and J ends lost 3 bases and 0 bases respectively, with 15 bases between them. The CDR3 contains 16 residues. Germline assignment: CDR1 SGHRS and CDR2 YFSETQ. CDR3 bases: TGCGCCAGCAGCTCCCGACAGGTTGATCTGAACACTGAAGCTTTCTTT. It yields the protein CASSSRQVDLNTEAFF.

The chain combines TRBV3-1 (or the pseudogene TRBV3-2) with TRBJ2-1, with unresolved D. Between the trimmed V and J ends, which lost 4 bases and 3 bases, there was a span of 13 bases. The CDR3 has 15 amino acids. Per germline, CDR1 LGHDT and CDR2 YNNKEL (reference sequence). The chain's CDR3 is CASSRTYSGYNEQFF. In nucleotides, the CDR3 is TGTGCCAGCAGCCGTACTTACTCCGGCTACAATGAGCAGTTCTTC.

The chain combines TRBV3-1 (or the pseudogene TRBV3-2) with TRBJ2-2; perhaps TRBD2 as D (7 bases). Trimming stripped 0 bases from V and 3 bases from J, with 26 bases between. Germline-derived CDR1 and CDR2 are LGHDT and YNNKEL (reference sequence). CDR3 length: 21 residues. In nucleotides, the CDR3 is TGTGCCAGCAGCCAAGATGGGGGGGGCACGTCCATAATCTGGGACACCGGGGAGCTGTTTTTT. It specifies CASSQDGGGTSIIWDTGELFF.

The chain carries TRBV12-3 or TRBV12-4 and TRBJ1-1; TRBD1 agrees at 7 bases. V lost 6 bases, J lost 6 bases, and 7 bases stayed unmatched. The CDR3 is 13 amino acids. The CDR3 here is CASSLTGQSEAFF. The CDR3 coding sequence is TGTGCCAGCAGCCTGACGGGACAGTCTGAAGCTTTCTTT.

The chain couples TRBV7-2 to TRBJ1-1; no firm D call. Germline V gene data show CDR1 as SGHTA and CDR2 as FQGNSA. The CDR3 has 14 amino acids. V was shortened by 6 bases and J by 0 bases, with 11 bases between the two germline ends. The CDR3 loop is CASRLQTMNTEAFF. The CDR3 DNA follows: TGTGCCAGCAGGTTACAAACAATGAACACTGAAGCTTTCTTT.

CDR3 bases: TGTGCCAGTGGAAAGATGGGACAGTTCAACACTGAAGCTTTCTTT. Translation: CASGKMGQFNTEAFF. The V call is TRBV11-2, the J call TRBJ1-1; 7 nucleotides align to TRBD1. Germline V CDR1 and CDR2: SGHAT, FQNNGV. The V gene end was trimmed by 9 bases and the J gene end by 2 bases; junction bases not matched to a gene: 12. The CDR3 spans 15 residues.

CDR3 sequence (DNA): TGTGCCAGCAGTTATGGGACAGCCCCTAATCAGCCCCAGCATTTT. Translating it yields CASSYGTAPNQPQHF. V gene TRBV6-5 combines with J gene TRBJ1-5, with TRBD1 matching over 7 bases. CDR1 MNHEY and CDR2 SVGAGI come from the germline V gene. This CDR3 has 15 residues. Trimming cost V 3 bases and J 4 bases; bases outside gene matches: 6.

V and J are TRBV3-1 (or the pseudogene TRBV3-2) and TRBJ2-6, with 9 nucleotides matching TRBD1. Unmatched junction bases numbered 7, after V lost 1 base and J lost 12 bases. Germline V gives CDR1 LGHDT, CDR2 YNNKEL (reference sequence). The CDR3 loop spans 15 amino acids. CDR3 in DNA: TGTGCCAGCAGCCAAGTAGGTACAGGGGGCGGCGTCCTGACTTTC. Protein: CASSQVGTGGGVLTF.

This sequence joins TRBV5-6 and TRBJ2-7, with 12 nucleotides matching TRBD2. This CDR3 has 17 residues. Germline lookup yields CDR1 SGHDT and CDR2 YYEEEE. The V gene end was trimmed by 6 bases and the J gene end by 7 bases; junction bases not matched to a gene: 17. The CDR3 DNA is TGTGCCAGCACCCTCGTCGGACTAGCGGGGCCAGGGGGAGAGCAGTACTTC. Protein: CASTLVGLAGPGGEQYF.

This clone appeared a few times. The chain recombines TRBV19 with TRBJ1-5; tentatively, D is TRBD1 (6 bases). The CDR3 runs 15 residues. Per the germline V gene, CDR1 is LNHDA and CDR2 is SQIVND (reference sequence). V shed 10 bases and J shed 5 bases, with 21 bases lying between them. The chain's CDR3 is CATRWAPGADQPQHF. In DNA, the CDR3 is TGTGCCACCCGTTGGGCGCCAGGGGCGGATCAGCCCCAGCATTTT.

The chain recombines TRBV10-3 with TRBJ2-7, with a tentative D call TRBD1 (7 bases). Per germline, CDR1 ENHRY and CDR2 SYGVKD. The CDR3 runs to 12 residues. Trimming removed 8 bases from V and 2 bases from J, with 10 bases in between. The CDR3 reads CAIAGQPYEQYF. CDR3 DNA: TGTGCCATCGCGGGACAGCCCTACGAGCAGTACTTC.

The V gene is TRBV27, the J gene TRBJ1-6; 7 positions agree with TRBD1. V lost 7 bases and J lost 5; bases outside the gene matches: 8. CDR1 MNHEY and CDR2 SMNVEV come from the germline V gene (reference sequence). The CDR3 runs to 15 residues. The CDR3 sequence is CASTPTGLNNSPLHF. The CDR3 DNA reads TGTGCCAGCACCCCGACAGGGTTGAATAATTCACCCCTCCACTTT.

The rearrangement joins TRBV7-2 to TRBJ1-2; no reliable D call. V lost 8 bases and J 1 base, leaving 11 bases between the germline ends. In germline, CDR1 is SGHTA, CDR2 FQGNSA. The CDR3 runs 13 residues. In DNA form, the CDR3 reads TGTGCCAGCGGGCTCGGCCTTAACTATGGCTACACCTTC. Encoded protein: CASGLGLNYGYTF.

V gene TRBV19 combines with J gene TRBJ2-1; 9 bases line up with TRBD2. The CDR3 sequence is 17 residues long. The V gene's germline CDR1 is LNHDA and CDR2 SQIVND (reference sequence). With 0 bases clipped from V and 4 bases from J, the junction kept 7 bases outside the gene matches. The CDR3 bases are TGTGCCAGTAGTATAGATCTGGCTAGCGGGACTTACAATGAGCAGTTCTTC. Amino acids: CASSIDLASGTYNEQFF.

The chain uses TRBV7-6 and TRBJ2-7, with 11 bases identical to TRBD2. J gave up 2 bases and V 0 bases, and 6 bases lay outside the gene matches. CDR3 length equals 17 residues. The germline CDR1 and CDR2 sequences are SGHVS and FNYEAQ. CDR3 DNA: TGTGCCAGCAGCTTAGCTAGCGGGGGGGTTGCCGCCTACGAGCAGTACTTC. Protein product: CASSLASGGVAAYEQYF.

V is TRBV29-1 and J is TRBJ2-5, with 7 bases matching TRBD1. CDR3 length: 15 amino acids. V lost 4 bases to trimming and J lost 1 base; unmatched junction nucleotides: 9. Per germline, CDR1 SQVTM and CDR2 ANQGSEA. The CDR3: CSVGSRGNSQETQYF. The CDR3 bases are TGCAGCGTTGGAAGCAGGGGGAACTCCCAAGAGACCCAGTACTTC.

V usage is TRBV6-5 and J usage is TRBJ2-2, with a tentative D call TRBD1 (7 bases). Per germline, CDR1 MNHEY and CDR2 SVGAGI. This CDR3 has 15 residues. V was clipped by 8 bases and J by 2 bases, with 15 bases between them. In DNA, the CDR3 is TGTGCCAGCGCCAGGGGGGTCGGTAACACCGGGGAGCTGTTTTTT. Translated: CASARGVGNTGELFF.

The rearrangement joins TRBV5-4 to TRBJ2-7, with 8 nucleotides matching TRBD1. V trimming: 2 bases; J trimming: 1 base; junction bases outside the gene matches: 2. In germline, CDR1 is SGHNT, CDR2 YYREEE (reference sequence). CDR3 size: 14 residues. In nucleotides, the CDR3 is TGTGCCAGCAGCTTTACAGGGGGATCCTACGAGCAGTACTTC. Translating it yields CASSFTGGSYEQYF.

The chain employs TRBV7-2 and TRBJ2-7; TRBD2 aligns across 7 bases. This CDR3 has 16 amino acids. Germline V gives CDR1 SGHTA, CDR2 FQGNSA. Trimming took 3 bases from V and 4 from J; bases not matched to a gene: 12. The CDR3 protein is CASSFPRSGERYEQYF. In DNA form, the CDR3 reads TGTGCCAGCAGCTTCCCCCGGAGCGGGGAACGGTACGAGCAGTACTTC. Variable domain in full (rest from reference TRBV7-2 and TRBJ2-7): GAGVSQSPSNKVTEKGKDVELRCDPISGHTALYWYRQSLGQGLEFLIYFQGNSAPDKSGLPSDRFSAERTGGSVSTLTIQRTQQEDSAVYLCASSFPRSGERYEQYFGPGTRLTVT.

Note on this clone: The sample contains more than one DNA sequence encoding this CDR3. The chain employs TRBV3-1 (or the pseudogene TRBV3-2) and TRBJ1-2; TRBD1 might be the D (5 bases). V gave up 0 bases and J gave up 8 bases, with 10 bases separating them. The CDR3 has 13 amino acids. Germline V CDR1 and CDR2: LGHDT, YNNKEL (reference sequence). This chain's CDR3 is CASSQDQGGGYTF. The CDR3 nucleotides read TGTGCCAGCAGCCAAGACCAGGGCGGCGGCTACACCTTC.

The chain recombines TRBV5-1 with TRBJ1-2; tentatively, D is TRBD1 (5 bases). Germline V gene lookup returns CDR1 SGHRS and CDR2 YFSETQ. Trimming took off 1 base at V and 8 bases at J, with 18 bases between the two ends. The CDR3 covers 15 residues. The CDR3 nucleotides read TGCGCCAGCAGCTTGACCCAGGGAACTCTATACGGCTACACCTTC. This codes for CASSLTQGTLYGYTF.

This clone appeared a single time. The V gene is TRBV12-3 or TRBV12-4, the J gene TRBJ2-3; possible D gene TRBD1, 6 bases. This CDR3 has 12 amino acids. Trimming pared 5 bases from V and 5 bases from J, leaving 8 bases between. The CDR3 region is CASSKTGDTQYF. The CDR3 region has the DNA TGTGCCAGCAGTAAGACAGGAGATACGCAGTATTTT.

V usage is TRBV11-2 and J usage is TRBJ1-1; tentatively, D is TRBD1 (6 bases). The V end lost 6 bases, the J end lost 2 bases, and 13 bases lay between the germline ends. From germline, CDR1 is SGHAT and CDR2 FQNNGV. The CDR3 sequence is 14 residues long. This CDR3 is CASRVRQANTEAFF. In nucleotides, the CDR3 is TGTGCCAGCAGGGTCCGACAGGCAAACACTGAAGCTTTCTTT.